These 22 T cell receptor beta chains came from one sample sequenced in a study of T and B cells in COVID-19 patients. TRB rearrangements were amplified by multiplex PCR with BIOMED2 TRB-A/B primers. One entry per CDR3 protein results from TCRdb running MiXCR on the multiplex PCR reads. The sample records approximately 26,000 distinct CDR3 sequences, 30% to 35% being singletons. Each TRB amplification used roughly 240-550 ng of genomic DNA from blood. Input material: blood. The receptors come from a human donor who had recovered from COVID-19.

Comments on this clonotype: Compared with germline, one end of the junction differs, possibly owing to a read error. V is TRBV18 and J is TRBJ2-3; 15 bases map to TRBD2. The length of the CDR3 is 17 residues. Germline-derived CDR1 and CDR2 are KGHSH and LQKENI. Written as DNA, the CDR3 is TGTGCCAGCTCGCCACCGGGACTAGCGGGGGGCCAGGGTACGCAGTATTTT. Translating it yields CASSPPGLAGGQGTQYF.

The rearrangement links TRBV6-5 to TRBJ2-2, with D possibly TRBD2 on 6 matching bases. CDR3 size: 15 residues. V lost 6 bases to trimming and J lost 1 base, with 12 bases between them. CDR1 and CDR2 from the germline V gene are MNHEY and SVGAGI. The CDR3 DNA reads as TGTGCCAGCAGCGTGGCGGGGATGAACACCGGGGAGCTGTTTTTT. Residues: CASSVAGMNTGELFF.

This clonotype has at least ten counts. The chain combines TRBV27 with TRBJ2-1; a weak D match, TRBD2 (6 bases). The V and J ends lost 5 bases and 0 bases respectively, with 14 bases between them. Looked up from germline, CDR1 is MNHEY and CDR2 is SMNVEV (reference sequence). CDR3 size: 16 residues. CDR3 bases: TGTGCCAGCAGTCCGGGACTTTCACCCTCCTACAATGAGCAGTTCTTC. This translates into CASSPGLSPSYNEQFF.

The chain links TRBV15 to TRBJ1-6; D ambiguous. The length of the CDR3 is 13 residues. CDR1 LNHNV and CDR2 YYDKDF come from the germline V gene (reference sequence). Trimming stripped 5 bases from V and 8 bases from J, with 10 bases between. The CDR3 is CATSLRRDSPLHF. The CDR3 DNA reads as TGTGCCACCAGCTTAAGACGGGATTCACCCCTCCACTTT.

The chain recombines TRBV4-2 with TRBJ1-5, with a possible D match to TRBD1 (6 bases). V was shortened by 0 bases and J by 9 bases, with 9 bases between the two germline ends. Germline V gene sequence: CDR1 LGHNA, CDR2 YNFKEQ. The CDR3 has 13 amino acids. This chain's CDR3 is CASSQETGLPQHF. The CDR3 DNA reads as TGTGCCAGCAGCCAAGAAACAGGGCTGCCCCAGCATTTT.

The chain carries TRBV6-2 or TRBV6-3 and TRBJ1-1, with 7 bases that match TRBD1. There are 17 residues in the CDR3. Germline trimming cut 7 bases from V and 4 bases from J; bases unmatched to any gene: 18. Germline lookup yields CDR1 MNHEY and CDR2 SVGEGT. The chain's CDR3 is CASKTGLKRGQGTEAFF. The CDR3 nucleotides read TGTGCCAGCAAGACTGGGCTCAAAAGGGGGCAGGGCACTGAAGCTTTCTTT.

This clonotype has ten or more counts. The CDR3 spells CASSYSGGQGTGEQYF. In nucleotides, the CDR3 is TGTGCCAGCAGTTACTCGGGCGGACAGGGGACGGGTGAGCAGTACTTC. This chain joins TRBV6-5 and TRBJ2-7, with 9 nucleotides matching TRBD1. J lost 7 bases, V lost 0 bases, and 10 bases had no gene match. The length of the CDR3 is 16 residues. Germline V gene data show CDR1 as MNHEY and CDR2 as SVGAGI.

The sample holds a few counts of this clonotype. This chain uses TRBV18 with TRBJ1-4; TRBD1 agrees at 8 bases. The CDR3 has 15 residues. V shed 3 bases, J shed 2 bases, and the junction held 2 bases outside the gene matches. CDR1 is KGHSH, CDR2 LQKENI, per germline. The CDR3 reads CASSPGTGTNEKLFF. The CDR3 nucleotides are TGTGCCAGCTCACCCGGGACAGGTACTAATGAAAAACTGTTTTTT.

This clonotype was detected many times. The chain employs TRBV27 and TRBJ2-7, with TRBD2 matching 7 bases. The CDR3 is 15 residues long. The junction had 9 bases not matched to a gene; V was cut back by 5 bases and J by 2 bases. In germline, CDR1 is MNHEY, CDR2 SMNVEV (reference sequence). In nucleotides, the CDR3 is TGTGCCAGCAGTACCGGTGCGGGAGAGACCTACGAGCAGTACTTC. Translation: CASSTGAGETYEQYF.

The chain combines TRBV6-5 with TRBJ2-1; the match to TRBD1 covers 9 bases. The junction had 4 bases not matched to a gene; V was cut back by 2 bases and J by 8 bases. The CDR3 is 14 residues long. CDR1 and CDR2 from the germline V gene are MNHEY and SVGAGI. The CDR3 is CASSYEQGAYEQFF. The CDR3 DNA reads TGTGCCAGCAGTTACGAACAGGGGGCATATGAGCAGTTCTTC.

This clonotype was picked up many times. The J gene is TRBJ1-4, the V gene TRBV19, with D tentatively TRBD1 (6 bases). Germline V gene lookup returns CDR1 LNHDA and CDR2 SQIVND (reference sequence). The ends were cut back, 4 bases at V and 1 base at J, with 7 bases in the middle. The CDR3 has 14 residues. CDR3 coding DNA: TGTGCCAGTAGTACCAGGGGAACTAATGAAAAACTGTTTTTT. Its translation: CASSTRGTNEKLFF.

By frequency in the sample, this clonotype is medium-sized. The genes are TRBV6-5 and TRBJ2-3, with D uncertain. The germline gives CDR1 MNHEY, CDR2 SVGAGI. The CDR3 has 13 residues. V was cut by 6 bases and J by 4 bases, with 11 bases left in between. The CDR3 sequence: CASSPQVPDTQYF. The CDR3 DNA reads as TGTGCCAGCAGCCCGCAGGTGCCAGATACGCAGTATTTT.

V is TRBV6-6 and J is TRBJ2-1; maybe TRBD2 (5 bases). The V end was cut by 2 bases, the J end by 6 bases, with 17 bases between. The CDR3 is 16 residues long. Germline V gene lookup returns CDR1 MNHNY and CDR2 SVGAGI (reference sequence). Here the CDR3 DNA reads TGTGCCAGCAGTTACAATACGGGCCCGGGGTTCAATGAGCAGTTCTTC. As protein: CASSYNTGPGFNEQFF.

The chain employs TRBV7-9 and TRBJ2-7, with D hard to call. The CDR3 loop spans 15 amino acids. Germline assignment: CDR1 SEHNR and CDR2 FQNEAQ (reference sequence). V was trimmed by 4 bases and J by 1 base, leaving 14 bases between them. DNA for the CDR3: TGTGCCAGCAGCTCATACAGTGATCTTTCCTACGAGCAGTACTTC. Protein: CASSSYSDLSYEQYF.

V is TRBV5-5 and J is TRBJ2-7; the D gene is possibly TRBD1 (6 bases). The germline V and J ends were trimmed by 4 bases and 4 bases, with 9 bases remaining between them. The CDR3 totals 12 residues. CDR1 is SGHKS, CDR2 YYEKEE, per germline (reference sequence). Here the CDR3 DNA reads TGTGCCAGCAGCCAAGGGGGTTACGAGCAGTACTTC. Translated: CASSQGGYEQYF.

This clonotype is labeled medium-sized. The chain has TRBV12-3 or TRBV12-4 and TRBJ2-3, with TRBD2 identical over 9 bases. With 7 bases clipped from V and 2 bases from J, the junction kept 7 bases outside the gene matches. The CDR3 spans 15 residues. CDR3 sequence reads: CASKGTSLNTDTQYF. In DNA form, the CDR3 reads TGTGCCAGCAAGGGGACTAGCTTGAACACAGATACGCAGTATTTT.

This chain connects TRBV11-1 to TRBJ2-7; D uncertain. Trimming shortened V by 1 base and J by 2 bases, and 6 bases separated the two germline ends. From germline, CDR1 is SGHAT and CDR2 FQDESV (reference sequence). CDR3 size: 13 residues. The CDR3 DNA reads as TGTGCCAGCAGCTTAGGAACAGCCTACGAGCAGTACTTC. Protein sequence: CASSLGTAYEQYF.

This clonotype qualifies as medium-sized. The chain links TRBV19 to TRBJ2-2; 8 bases match TRBD1. After removal of 7 bases from V and 5 bases from J, the junction contained 6 bases not matched to a gene. This CDR3 region has 14 residues. The germline CDR1 and CDR2 sequences are LNHDA and SQIVND (reference sequence). The CDR3 DNA reads as TGTGCCAGTATCCCGAGGACAGGGACCGGGGAGCTGTTTTTT. Its translation: CASIPRTGTGELFF.

V usage is TRBV6-6 and J usage is TRBJ1-4; D gene uncertain. Germline-derived CDR1 and CDR2 are MNHNY and SVGAGI (reference sequence). This CDR3 is 15 amino acids long. The V end was cut by 6 bases, the J end by 4 bases, with 15 bases between. The CDR3 coding sequence is TGTGCCAGCAGCTCGGCCCTCGGCGGTAATGAAAAACTGTTTTTT. It yields the protein CASSSALGGNEKLFF.

CDR3 protein: CASSESRRTGELFF. In nucleotides, the CDR3 is TGTGCCAGCAGTGAATCCAGGCGTACCGGGGAGCTGTTTTTT. The chain has TRBV5-4 and TRBJ2-2; no firm D call. The CDR3 contains 14 residues. The germline V gene encodes CDR1 SGHNT and CDR2 YYREEE (reference sequence). V dropped 5 bases and J dropped 5 bases, with 13 bases sitting between them. Full variable domain (outside the CDR3, taken from reference TRBV5-4 and TRBJ2-2): ETGVTQSPTHLIKTRGQQVTLRCSSQSGHNTVSWYQQALGQGPQFIFQYYREEENGRGNFPPRFSGLQFPNYSSELNVNALELDDSALYLCASSESRRTGELFFGEGSRLTVL.

Sample share makes this clonotype medium-sized. The V gene is TRBV19, the J gene TRBJ2-2, with D hard to call. The CDR3 covers 14 residues. The germline CDR1 and CDR2 sequences are LNHDA and SQIVND (reference sequence). V gave up 3 bases and J gave up 8 bases, with 13 bases separating them. The CDR3 DNA follows: TGTGCCAGTAGTATTGATAGGGTCTTGGGGGAGCTGTTTTTT. Protein sequence: CASSIDRVLGELFF.

This chain joins TRBV18 and TRBJ2-5; 9 nucleotides line up with TRBD2. Germline CDR1 KGHSH, CDR2 LQKENI. CDR3 length equals 16 residues. The V and J ends lost 0 bases and 4 bases, in that order; junction bases with no gene match: 6. This CDR3 is CASSPPDGSGGETQYF. The CDR3 DNA is TGTGCCAGCTCACCACCGGATGGTAGCGGGGGAGAGACCCAGTACTTC.